The present entry profiles one T cell receptor (beta chain) with its context. Antigen: not known. This sample is part of a study of shared clonotypes between healthy human individuals. Study overall: Every donor yielded three CD4 naive, three CD4 memory, two CD8 naive and one CD8 memory plate. Whole-study findings and limits: Few donors restricted represented genetic and exposure-history diversity. Among non-shared clonotypes, generation probabilities were lower than among those shared by all four donors.

TCRdb's copy holds only in-frame clones and misses some; the assay was immunoSEQ multiplex PCR. The data contain around 2,000,000 clones, approximately 94% of them singletons. Positive CCR7 selection of CD45RO-negative cells yielded the naive CD8 cells, and terminally differentiated effector memory CD45RA+ cells were excluded. All donors qualified as healthy HIV-negative adults and had experienced no recent acute infections or vaccinations. The CDR3 is made up of 15 amino acids. The germline V gene has CDR1 MNHNS and CDR2 SASEGT. With 2 bases removed from V and 4 bases from J, the gap between germline ends came to 11 bases.

Sequencing was carried out using naive CD8+ T cells sorted from blood. This TCR derives from a man in his late teens or twenties in good health. The chain recombines TRBV6-1 with TRBJ1-4; possibly TRBD1 for D (5 bases). CDR3 bases: TGTGCCAGCAGTGAAATCTTGGACATTAATGAAAAACTGTTTTTT. As protein: CASSEILDINEKLFF.